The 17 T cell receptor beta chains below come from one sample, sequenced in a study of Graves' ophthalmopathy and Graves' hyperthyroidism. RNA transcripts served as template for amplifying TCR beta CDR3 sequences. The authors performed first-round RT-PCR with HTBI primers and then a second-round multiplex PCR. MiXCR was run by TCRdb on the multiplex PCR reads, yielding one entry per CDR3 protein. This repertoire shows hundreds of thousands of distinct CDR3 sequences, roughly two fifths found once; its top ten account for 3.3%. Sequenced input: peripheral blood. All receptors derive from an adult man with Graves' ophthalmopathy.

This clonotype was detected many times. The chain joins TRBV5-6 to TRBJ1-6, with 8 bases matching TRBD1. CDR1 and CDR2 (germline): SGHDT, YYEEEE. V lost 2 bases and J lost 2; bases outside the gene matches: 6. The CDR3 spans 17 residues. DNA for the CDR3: TGTGCCAGCAGCTTAAGGACAGGGCGGACCTATAATTCACCCCTCCACTTT. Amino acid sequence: CASSLRTGRTYNSPLHF. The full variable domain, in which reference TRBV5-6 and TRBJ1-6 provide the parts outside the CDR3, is DAGVTQSPTHLIKTRGQQVTLRCSPKSGHDTVSWYQQALGQGPQFIFQYYEEEERQRGNFPDRFSGHQFPNYSSELNVNALLLGDSALYLCASSLRTGRTYNSPLHFGNGTRLTVT.

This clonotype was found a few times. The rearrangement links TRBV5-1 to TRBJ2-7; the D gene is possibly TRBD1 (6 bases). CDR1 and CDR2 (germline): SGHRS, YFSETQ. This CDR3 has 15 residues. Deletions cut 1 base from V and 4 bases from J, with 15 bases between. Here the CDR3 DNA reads TGCGCCAGCAGCTTGACATTTGGGGGCGGGTACGAGCAGTACTTC. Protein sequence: CASSLTFGGGYEQYF.

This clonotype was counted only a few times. This chain's CDR3 is CASSLFGDRVYEQYF. CDR3 sequence (DNA): TGTGCCAGCAGCTTGTTCGGGGACAGGGTTTACGAGCAGTACTTC. The rearrangement links TRBV5-5 to TRBJ2-7; 9 bases are shared with TRBD1. J lost 4 bases, V lost 1 base, and 6 bases had no gene match. CDR1 SGHKS and CDR2 YYEKEE come from the germline V gene (reference sequence). The CDR3 loop spans 15 amino acids. The whole variable domain, remainder taken from reference TRBV5-5 and TRBJ2-7, is DAGVTQSPTHLIKTRGQQVTLRCSPISGHKSVSWYQQVLGQGPQFIFQYYEKEERGRGNFPDRFSARQFPNYSSELNVNALLLGDSALYLCASSLFGDRVYEQYFGPGTRLTVT.

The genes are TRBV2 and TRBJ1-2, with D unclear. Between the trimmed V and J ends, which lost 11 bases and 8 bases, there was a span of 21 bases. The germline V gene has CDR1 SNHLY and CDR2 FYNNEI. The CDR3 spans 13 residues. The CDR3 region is CAWAWVSSGGYTF. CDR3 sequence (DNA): TGTGCCTGGGCGTGGGTCTCCTCTGGAGGCTACACCTTC.

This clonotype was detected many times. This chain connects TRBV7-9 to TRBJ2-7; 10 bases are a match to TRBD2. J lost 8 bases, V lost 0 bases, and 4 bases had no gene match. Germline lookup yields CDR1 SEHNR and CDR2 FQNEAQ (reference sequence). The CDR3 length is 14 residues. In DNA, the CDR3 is TGTGCCAGCAGCTTAGCTGCTAGCGGGGGCCAGCAGTACTTC. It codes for CASSLAASGGQQYF. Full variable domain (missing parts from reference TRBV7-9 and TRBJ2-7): DTGVSQNPRHKITKRGQNVTFRCDPISEHNRLYWYRQTLGQGPEFLTYFQNEAQLEKSRLLSDRFSAERPKGSFSTLEIQRTEQGDSAMYLCASSLAASGGQQYFGPGTRLTVT.

CDR3 protein: CASSPGQGIKNTEAFF. DNA for the CDR3: TGTGCCAGCAGCCCGGGACAGGGGATTAAGAACACTGAAGCTTTCTTT. The gene calls are TRBV7-2 and TRBJ1-1, with TRBD1 identical over 10 bases. Looked up from germline, CDR1 is SGHTA and CDR2 is FQGNSA. V shed 5 bases and J 1 base; nucleotides not matched to a gene: 7. The CDR3 is 16 residues long.

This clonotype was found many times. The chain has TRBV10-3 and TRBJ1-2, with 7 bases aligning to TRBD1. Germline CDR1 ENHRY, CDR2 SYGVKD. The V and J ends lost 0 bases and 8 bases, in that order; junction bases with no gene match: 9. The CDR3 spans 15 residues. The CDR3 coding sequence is TGTGCCATCAGTGAGTCCCTGGGCAGGGACAGAGGCTACACCTTC. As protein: CAISESLGRDRGYTF.

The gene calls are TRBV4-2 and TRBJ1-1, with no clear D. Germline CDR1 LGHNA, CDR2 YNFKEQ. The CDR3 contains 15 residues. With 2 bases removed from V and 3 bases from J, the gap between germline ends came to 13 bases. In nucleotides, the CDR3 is TGTGCCAGCAGCCAACCTGACGCGTTGGACACTGAAGCTTTCTTT. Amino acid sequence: CASSQPDALDTEAFF.

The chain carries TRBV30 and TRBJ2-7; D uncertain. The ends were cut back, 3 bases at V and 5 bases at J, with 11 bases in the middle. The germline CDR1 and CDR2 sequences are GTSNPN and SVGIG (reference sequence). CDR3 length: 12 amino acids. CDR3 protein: CAWSALGHEQYF. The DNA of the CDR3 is TGTGCCTGGAGCGCCTTAGGGCACGAGCAGTACTTC.

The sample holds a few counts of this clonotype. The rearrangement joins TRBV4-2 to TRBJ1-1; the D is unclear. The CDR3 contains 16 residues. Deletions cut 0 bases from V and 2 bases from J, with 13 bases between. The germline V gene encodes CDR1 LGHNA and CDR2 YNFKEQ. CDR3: CASSQDPGLRNTEAFF. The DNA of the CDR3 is TGTGCCAGCAGCCAAGATCCAGGCCTGAGAAACACTGAAGCTTTCTTT.

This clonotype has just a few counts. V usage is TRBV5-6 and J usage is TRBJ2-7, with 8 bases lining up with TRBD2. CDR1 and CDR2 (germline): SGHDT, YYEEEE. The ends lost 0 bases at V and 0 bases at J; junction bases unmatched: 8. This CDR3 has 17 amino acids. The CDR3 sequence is CASSLAFSGDLSYEQYF. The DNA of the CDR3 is TGTGCCAGCAGCTTGGCATTTAGCGGGGACCTCTCCTACGAGCAGTACTTC.

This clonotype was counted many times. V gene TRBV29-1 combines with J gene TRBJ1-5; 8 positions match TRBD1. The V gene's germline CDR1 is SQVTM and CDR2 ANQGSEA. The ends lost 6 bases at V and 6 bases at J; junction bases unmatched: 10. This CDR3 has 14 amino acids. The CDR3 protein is CSVLDRGVGQPQHF. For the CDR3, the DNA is TGCAGCGTCCTCGACAGGGGAGTGGGTCAGCCCCAGCATTTT.

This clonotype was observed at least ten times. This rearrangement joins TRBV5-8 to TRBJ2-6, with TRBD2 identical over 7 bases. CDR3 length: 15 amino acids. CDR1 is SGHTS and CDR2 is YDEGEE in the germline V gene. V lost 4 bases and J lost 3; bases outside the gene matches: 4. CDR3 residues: CASSLRGYGANVLTF. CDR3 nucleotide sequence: TGTGCCAGCAGCCTGCGGGGGTATGGGGCCAACGTCCTGACTTTC.

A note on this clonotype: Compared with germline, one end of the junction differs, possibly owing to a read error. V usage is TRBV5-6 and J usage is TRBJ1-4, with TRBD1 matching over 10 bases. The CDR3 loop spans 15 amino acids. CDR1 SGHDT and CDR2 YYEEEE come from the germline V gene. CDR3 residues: CASSFSGTGDEKLFF. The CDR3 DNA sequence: TGTGCCAGTAGCTTCTCCGGGACAGGGGATGAAAAACTGTTTTTT.

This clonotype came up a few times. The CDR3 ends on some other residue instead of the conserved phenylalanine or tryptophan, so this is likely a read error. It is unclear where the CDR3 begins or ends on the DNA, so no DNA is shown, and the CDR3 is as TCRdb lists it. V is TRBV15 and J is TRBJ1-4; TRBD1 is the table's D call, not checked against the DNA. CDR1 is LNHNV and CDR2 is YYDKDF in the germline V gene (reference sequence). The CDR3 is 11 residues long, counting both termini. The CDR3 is CATRRQGGTNY.

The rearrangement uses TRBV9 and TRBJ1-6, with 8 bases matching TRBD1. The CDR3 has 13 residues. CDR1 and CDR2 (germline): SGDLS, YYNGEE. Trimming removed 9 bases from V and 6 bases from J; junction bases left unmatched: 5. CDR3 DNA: TGTGCCAACATGACAGGGGCTAATTCACCCCTCCACTTT. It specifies CANMTGANSPLHF.

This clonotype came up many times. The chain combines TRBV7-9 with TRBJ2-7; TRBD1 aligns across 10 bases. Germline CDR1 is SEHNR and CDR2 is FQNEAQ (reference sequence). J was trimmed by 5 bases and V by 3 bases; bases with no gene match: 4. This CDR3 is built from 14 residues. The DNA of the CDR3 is TGTGCCAGCAGCTTGGGAGGGACAGGGGACGAGCAGTACTTC. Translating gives CASSLGGTGDEQYF. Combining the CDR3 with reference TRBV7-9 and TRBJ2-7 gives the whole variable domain DTGVSQNPRHKITKRGQNVTFRCDPISEHNRLYWYRQTLGQGPEFLTYFQNEAQLEKSRLLSDRFSAERPKGSFSTLEIQRTEQGDSAMYLCASSLGGTGDEQYFGPGTRLTVT.